This T cell receptor (beta chain) is drawn from a study of blood T cells in healthy people across ages. Whole-study findings and limits: Relative to aged donors, long-lived donors carried more naive CD4+ cells and displayed higher diversity. Per million T cells, the diversity of TCR beta decreased roughly linearly as age advanced. The study could not conclusively compare naive and antigen-experienced cells, given its unsorted PBMCs.

Ranging in age from about 6 to 95, the donors were healthy Caucasian individuals from Russia. The germline gives CDR1 MNHEY, CDR2 SMNVEV (reference sequence). This CDR3 has 14 residues. J was trimmed by 5 bases and V by 6 bases; bases with no gene match: 5. Points on this clonotype: The antigen is undetermined.

Using a J-beta primer mix together with a sample-barcoded 5' primer, a second PCR was run for 7 to 11 cycles. TCRdb fed the 5' RACE reads into MiXCR, producing one record per CDR3 protein. The data show over 700,000 distinct CDR3 sequences, about 55% seen once. Input material: blood. The origin of this receptor is a man of 80 years or more in good health. This chain joins TRBV27 and TRBJ2-7; 12 positions match TRBD2. The CDR3 DNA sequence: TGTGCCAGCAGCCTGACTAGCGGGAGTCACGAGCAGTACTTC. This sequence encodes CASSLTSGSHEQYF.